The 19 T cell receptor beta chains given below trace back to one sample, sequenced in a study of cytomegalovirus exposure and HLA in healthy donors. Sequencing was performed with immunoSEQ multiplex PCR; in TCRdb, only in-frame clones are kept and a portion is missing. The data show 120,000 or so clones, approximately 90% seen once. Sequencing was done on a sample of PBMCs. These receptors were taken from a woman under 30 in good health and CMV-seronegative.

This clone was detected ten times or more. V and J are TRBV5-1 and TRBJ2-2; D not certain. Trimming shortened V by 0 bases and J by 4 bases, and 4 bases separated the two germline ends. The germline gives CDR1 SGHRS, CDR2 YFSETQ. The CDR3 is made up of 13 amino acids. This CDR3 reads CASSLASTGELFF. In DNA, the CDR3 is TGCGCCAGCAGCTTGGCCAGCACCGGGGAGCTGTTTTTT.

This chain links TRBV5-4 with TRBJ2-7, with 10 nucleotides matching TRBD2. The length of the CDR3 is 13 residues. Germline CDR1 is SGHNT and CDR2 is YYREEE (reference sequence). Losses at the gene ends were 2 bases for V and 5 bases for J; bases not matched to a gene: 1. The CDR3, as DNA: TGTGCCAGCAGCTTCGGACTAGCGGACGAGCAGTACTTC. Encoded protein: CASSFGLADEQYF.

This rearrangement joins TRBV7-9 to TRBJ2-7; the match to TRBD1 covers 9 bases. Germline-derived CDR1 and CDR2 are SEHNR and FQNEAQ (reference sequence). The CDR3 runs to 15 residues. Trimming at V came to 4 bases and at J to 5 bases, leaving 9 bases not matched to a gene. CDR3 residues: CASSSTGTGSDEQYF. The CDR3 DNA reads TGTGCCAGCAGCTCGACGGGGACAGGGTCTGACGAGCAGTACTTC.

V usage is TRBV5-1 and J usage is TRBJ1-1; the match to TRBD1 covers 8 bases. CDR3 size: 15 residues. CDR1 and CDR2 (germline): SGHRS, YFSETQ. The trim removed 4 bases at V and 6 bases at J, leaving 11 bases unmatched. The CDR3 loop is CASSPDGQGRPEAFF. The CDR3 nucleotides are TGCGCCAGCAGCCCTGACGGACAGGGAAGGCCTGAAGCTTTCTTT.

This chain joins TRBV28 and TRBJ1-5; D gene uncertain. This CDR3 region has 13 residues. From germline, CDR1 is MDHEN and CDR2 SYDVKM. V was cut by 6 bases and J by 6 bases, with 12 bases left in between. In DNA, the CDR3 is TGTGCCAGCAGCACTCTAGGAGGTCAGCCCCAGCATTTT. Amino acids: CASSTLGGQPQHF.

The rearrangement joins TRBV6-1 to TRBJ1-2; D gene ambiguous. CDR1 is MNHNS and CDR2 is SASEGT in the germline V gene. The CDR3 length is 13 residues. Trimming stripped 5 bases from V and 2 bases from J, with 9 bases between. The CDR3 region has the DNA TGTGCCAGCAGTCAACAAGAAAACTATGGCTACACCTTC. It is translated as CASSQQENYGYTF.

CDR3 nucleotide sequence: TGTGCCAGCAGCCCTAGCGGGAGCTACAATGAGCAGTTCTTC. Amino acids: CASSPSGSYNEQFF. The chain couples TRBV13 to TRBJ2-1; 10 bases match TRBD2. From germline, CDR1 is PRHDT and CDR2 FYEKMQ (reference sequence). The CDR3 spans 14 residues. After removal of 5 bases from V and 3 bases from J, the junction contained 1 base not matched to a gene.

The chain is built from TRBV7-6 and TRBJ2-7; D is possibly TRBD2 (6 bases). The CDR3 is 13 residues long. The germline V and J ends were trimmed by 6 bases and 0 bases, with 9 bases remaining between them. Germline CDR1 SGHVS, CDR2 FNYEAQ. DNA for the CDR3: TGTGCCAGCAGTTCCGGGGGCTCCTACGAGCAGTACTTC. This encodes CASSSGGSYEQYF.

The rearrangement links TRBV6-5 to TRBJ1-5; 9 nucleotides line up with TRBD1. This CDR3 is 13 amino acids long. In germline, CDR1 is MNHEY, CDR2 SVGAGI. V lost 6 bases, J lost 10 bases, and 7 bases stayed unmatched. The CDR3 DNA sequence: TGTGCCAGCAGGAGGGACAGGGCGGGTCCCCAGCATTTT. Protein product: CASRRDRAGPQHF.

This chain uses TRBV2 with TRBJ2-7, with TRBD1 matching over 7 bases. Per the germline V gene, CDR1 is SNHLY and CDR2 is FYNNEI. With V trimmed by 6 bases and J by 5 bases, 7 bases remained unmatched. This CDR3 has 13 residues. CDR3 nucleotides: TGTGCCAGCAGAAAGACAGGGTTGGACGAGCAGTACTTC. This encodes CASRKTGLDEQYF.

V and J are TRBV7-3 and TRBJ2-1, with 7 bases identical to TRBD2. Losses at the gene ends were 2 bases for V and 2 bases for J; bases not matched to a gene: 3. CDR3 size: 15 residues. CDR1 and CDR2 (germline): SGHTA, FQGTGA. CDR3 sequence: CASSLAGATYNEQFF. The CDR3 nucleotides read TGTGCCAGCAGCTTAGCGGGAGCCACCTACAATGAGCAGTTCTTC.

V is TRBV28 and J is TRBJ1-4; D possibly corresponds to TRBD1 (5 bases). V gave up 8 bases and J gave up 4 bases, with 8 bases separating them. From germline, CDR1 is MDHEN and CDR2 SYDVKM. This CDR3 contains 12 residues. CDR3 in amino acids: CASLGGNEKLFF. Written as DNA, the CDR3 is TGTGCCAGCCTGGGGGGTAATGAAAAACTGTTTTTT.

The chain links TRBV6-1 to TRBJ2-1, with 11 bases aligning to TRBD1. V lost 5 bases and J lost 3; bases outside the gene matches: 6. The CDR3 sequence is 16 residues long. Germline loops: CDR1 MNHNS, CDR2 SASEGT. DNA of the CDR3: TGTGCCAGCAGTAAAGGGACAGGGGGAAGCTACAATGAGCAGTTCTTC. It specifies CASSKGTGGSYNEQFF.

Notes on this clone: The sample carries other DNA sequences with the same CDR3. CDR3 region: CAISDRGEQFF. The CDR3 nucleotides are TGTGCCATCAGTGACAGGGGTGAGCAGTTCTTC. The chain joins TRBV10-3 to TRBJ2-1; D may be TRBD1 (6 bases). The CDR3 is made up of 11 amino acids. The V gene lost 3 bases and the J gene lost 9 bases, with 6 bases spanning the gap. Germline V gene sequence: CDR1 ENHRY, CDR2 SYGVKD.

The chain employs TRBV6-7 and TRBJ2-7; perhaps TRBD2 as D (5 bases). TRBV6-7 is sorted into the ORF group, with uncertain function. The CDR3 is made up of 15 amino acids. V lost 7 bases and J 0 bases, leaving 16 bases between the germline ends. The DNA of the CDR3 is TGTGCCAGCATCGAACGGGGTAGGGTCTCCTACGAGCAGTACTTC. Its translation: CASIERGRVSYEQYF.

The chain joins TRBV19 to TRBJ2-1; 7 bases map to TRBD2. Germline V gene sequence: CDR1 LNHDA, CDR2 SQIVND (reference sequence). V lost 9 bases to trimming and J lost 2 bases; unmatched junction nucleotides: 10. This CDR3 region has 15 residues. The chain's CDR3 is CASRRDGLAYNEQFF. For the CDR3, the DNA is TGTGCCAGCAGACGGGACGGACTAGCCTACAATGAGCAGTTCTTC. The variable domain in full, with the rest retrieved from reference TRBV19 and TRBJ2-1, is DGGITQSPKYLFRKEGQNVTLSCEQNLNHDAMYWYRQDPGQGLRLIYYSQIVNDFQKGDIAEGYSVSREKKESFPLTVTSAQKNPTAFYLCASRRDGLAYNEQFFGPGTRLTVL.

This clone was observed a single time. The chain has TRBV11-2 and TRBJ2-3; TRBD2 matches at 15 bases. The germline CDR1 and CDR2 sequences are SGHAT and FQNNGV. CDR3 length: 15 amino acids. The ends lost 5 bases at V and 4 bases at J; junction bases unmatched: 1. CDR3 residues: CASSRTSGGADTQYF. In nucleotides, the CDR3 is TGTGCCAGCAGCCGGACTAGCGGGGGGGCAGATACGCAGTATTTT.

This clone has only one observation. The V and J genes are TRBV9 and TRBJ1-2; 12 nucleotides agree with TRBD1. The J segment lost 4 bases and the V segment lost 3 bases, leaving 7 bases of the junction unmatched. CDR3 size: 16 residues. Germline loops: CDR1 SGDLS, CDR2 YYNGEE. The CDR3 sequence: CASSGGQGAPSYGYTF. CDR3 DNA sequence: TGTGCCAGCAGCGGGGGACAGGGGGCGCCGAGCTATGGCTACACCTTC.

The chain links TRBV28 to TRBJ2-4, with a possible D match to TRBD1 (5 bases). This CDR3 region has 13 residues. Trimming stripped 2 bases from V and 9 bases from J, with 11 bases between. Germline loops: CDR1 MDHEN, CDR2 SYDVKM. CDR3 nucleotide sequence: TGTGCCAGCAGTTTAGATCAGGGCGGCATTCAGTACTTC. This translates into CASSLDQGGIQYF.